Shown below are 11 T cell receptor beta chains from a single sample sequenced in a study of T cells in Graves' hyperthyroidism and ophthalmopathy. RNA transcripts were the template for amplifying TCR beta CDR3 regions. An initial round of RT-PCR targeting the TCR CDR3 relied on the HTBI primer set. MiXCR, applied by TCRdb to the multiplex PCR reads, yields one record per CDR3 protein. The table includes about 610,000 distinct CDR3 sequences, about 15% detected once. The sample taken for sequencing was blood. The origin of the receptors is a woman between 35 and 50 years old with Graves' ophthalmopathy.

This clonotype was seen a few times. The CDR3 coding sequence is TGTGCCAGTAGTATAGGACTAGCGGGCGGACGAGGCACCGGGGAGCTGTTTTTT. Its translation: CASSIGLAGGRGTGELFF. The chain links TRBV19 to TRBJ2-2; 10 bases are a match to TRBD2. J was trimmed by 4 bases and V by 1 base; bases with no gene match: 9. The CDR3 is made up of 18 amino acids. Germline V gives CDR1 LNHDA, CDR2 SQIVND (reference sequence).

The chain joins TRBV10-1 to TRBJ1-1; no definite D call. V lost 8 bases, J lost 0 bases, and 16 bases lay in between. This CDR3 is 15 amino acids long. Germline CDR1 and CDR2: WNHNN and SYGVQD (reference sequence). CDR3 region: CASRRERGMNTEAFF. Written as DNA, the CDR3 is TGCGCCAGCCGTCGGGAGCGCGGCATGAACACTGAAGCTTTCTTT.

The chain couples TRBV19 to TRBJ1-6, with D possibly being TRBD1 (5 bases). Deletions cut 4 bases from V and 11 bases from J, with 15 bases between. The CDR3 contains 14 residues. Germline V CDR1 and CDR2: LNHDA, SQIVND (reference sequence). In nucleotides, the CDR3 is TGTGCCAGTAGTACGGCCGCAGGGTATACACCCCTCCACTTT. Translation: CASSTAAGYTPLHF.

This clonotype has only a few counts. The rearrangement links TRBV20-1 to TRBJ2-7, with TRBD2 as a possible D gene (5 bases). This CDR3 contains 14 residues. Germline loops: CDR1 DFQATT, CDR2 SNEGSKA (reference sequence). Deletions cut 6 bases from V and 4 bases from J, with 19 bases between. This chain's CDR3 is CSALHPGFSYEQYF. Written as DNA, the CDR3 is TGCAGTGCCCTTCATCCGGGGTTCTCTTACGAGCAGTACTTC.

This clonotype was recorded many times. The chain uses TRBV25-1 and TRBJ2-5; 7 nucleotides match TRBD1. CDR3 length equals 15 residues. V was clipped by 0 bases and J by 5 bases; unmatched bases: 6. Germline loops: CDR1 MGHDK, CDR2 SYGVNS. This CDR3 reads CASSEYGRGKETQYF. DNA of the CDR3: TGTGCCAGCAGTGAATATGGCAGGGGGAAGGAGACCCAGTACTTC.

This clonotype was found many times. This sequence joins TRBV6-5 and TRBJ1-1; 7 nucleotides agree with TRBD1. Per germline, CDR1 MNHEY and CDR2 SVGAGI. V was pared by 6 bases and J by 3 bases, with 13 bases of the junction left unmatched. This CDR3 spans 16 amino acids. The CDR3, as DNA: TGTGCCAGCAGCCTCAAATGGACAGGCAGCCACACTGAAGCTTTCTTT. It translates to CASSLKWTGSHTEAFF.

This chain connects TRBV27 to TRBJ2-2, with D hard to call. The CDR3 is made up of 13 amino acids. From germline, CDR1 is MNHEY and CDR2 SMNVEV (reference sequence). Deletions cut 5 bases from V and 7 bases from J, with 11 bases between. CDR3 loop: CASSLPYGGELFF. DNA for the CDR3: TGTGCCAGCAGTCTCCCGTATGGCGGGGAGCTGTTTTTT.

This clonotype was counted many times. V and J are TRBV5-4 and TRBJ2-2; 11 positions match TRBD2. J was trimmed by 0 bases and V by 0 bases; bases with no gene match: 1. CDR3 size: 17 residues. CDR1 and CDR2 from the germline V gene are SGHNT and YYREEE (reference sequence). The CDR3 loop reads CASSLGLAGTNTGELFF. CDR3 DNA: TGTGCCAGCAGCTTGGGACTAGCGGGAACGAACACCGGGGAGCTGTTTTTT.

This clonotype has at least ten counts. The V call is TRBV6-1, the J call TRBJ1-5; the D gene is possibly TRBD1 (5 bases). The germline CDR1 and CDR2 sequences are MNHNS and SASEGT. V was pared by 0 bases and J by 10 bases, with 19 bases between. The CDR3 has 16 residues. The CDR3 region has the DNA TGTGCCAGCAGTGAAGCGGCACAGGTTCCTCGGGGTCCCCAGCATTTT. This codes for CASSEAAQVPRGPQHF.

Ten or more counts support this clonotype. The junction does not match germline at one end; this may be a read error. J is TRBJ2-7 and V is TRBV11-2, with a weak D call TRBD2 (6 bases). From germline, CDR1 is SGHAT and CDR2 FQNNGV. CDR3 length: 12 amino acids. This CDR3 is CASSLEGFREDF. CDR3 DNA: TGTGCCAGCAGCTTAGAAGGTTTCAGGGAGGACTTC.

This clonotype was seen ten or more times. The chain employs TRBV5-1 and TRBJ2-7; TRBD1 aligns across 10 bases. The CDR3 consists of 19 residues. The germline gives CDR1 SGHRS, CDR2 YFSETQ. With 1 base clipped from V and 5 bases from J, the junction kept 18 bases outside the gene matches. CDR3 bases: TGCGCCAGCAGCTTGTATGCGACAGGGGGCGAGTATGATCTAGACGAGCAGTACTTC. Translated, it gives CASSLYATGGEYDLDEQYF. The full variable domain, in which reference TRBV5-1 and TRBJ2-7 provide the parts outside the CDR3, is KAGVTQTPRYLIKTRGQQVTLSCSPISGHRSVSWYQQTPGQGLQFLFEYFSETQRNKGNFPGRFSGRQFSNSRSEMNVSTLELGDSALYLCASSLYATGGEYDLDEQYFGPGTRLTVT.